This T cell receptor (beta chain) was recorded in a study of T-cell reconstitution after alpha-beta-depleted transplantation in children. From germline, CDR1 is MNHEY and CDR2 SVGAGI. V lost 2 bases and J lost 15; bases outside the gene matches: 7. There are 12 residues in the CDR3. Preparation of the TCRbeta library used unique molecular identifiers. MiXCR, run by TCRdb on the PCR reads, gives a single entry per CDR3 protein. The sample yields roughly 500,000 distinct CDR3 sequences, approximately 29% seen once. The sequencing here drew on PBMCs from the stem cell graft donor, taken from the stem cell graft. The receptor was derived from a human donor who donated a stem cell graft to a child with aplastic anemia. The rearrangement uses TRBV6-5 and TRBJ2-1; 7 bases are shared with TRBD2. CDR3 residues: CASSYAGDGPFF. The DNA of the CDR3 is TGTGCCAGCAGTTACGCGGGAGACGGTCCGTTCTTC.